This TCR beta chain was captured in a study of CD8 T cells in Susac syndrome. CDR3 length: 15 amino acids. Trimming took 0 bases from V and 6 from J; bases not matched to a gene: 5. From germline, CDR1 is SGHNT and CDR2 YYREEE (reference sequence). After extraction with the RNeasy kit, roughly 0.45 to 1 ug of the RNA was reverse transcribed using random hexamers. Amplification of TCR beta CDR3 spanned 54 Vbeta and 13 Jbeta via immunoSEQ multiplex PCR. TCRdb re-analysed the immunoSEQ multiplex PCR reads in MiXCR, keeping a single row per CDR3 protein. Among hundreds of thousands of distinct CDR3 sequences listed, about 88% were seen once. The multiple sclerosis control group was made up of treatment-naive patients with stable or active relapsing-remitting disease. Negative isolation was applied to CD8+ and CD4+ T cells, and FACS enrichment was applied to TEMRA cells.

The TCR sequence derives from a human donor with multiple sclerosis. V and J are TRBV5-4 and TRBJ2-1; 8 nucleotides agree with TRBD2. Sequencing was done on a sample of CD8+ T cells from PBMCs. CDR3 nucleotides: TGTGCCAGCAGCTTGGACCGGACTAGCATCAATGAGCAGTTCTTC. It codes for CASSLDRTSINEQFF.